This T cell receptor (beta chain) is drawn from a study of T cells expressing NK-cell markers. The CDR3 has 13 residues. CDR1 is SGHRS, CDR2 YFSETQ, per germline. TCRdb re-called the 5' RACE reads and gives one entry per CDR3 protein, without DNA. This table holds 300,000 to 500,000 distinct CDR3 sequences. Sequencing was carried out using blood T cells: a sorted CD56 or NKG2C T cell subset, CD4+ or CD8+ T cells, or bulk PBMC T cells (not recorded which). The receptor was isolated from a woman in her 50s in good health. The chain is built from TRBV5-1 and TRBJ2-3; TCRdb's assignment of TRBD1 cannot be checked, as there is no DNA. This CDR3 is CASSSPQGDTQYF. Drawing the rest from reference TRBV5-1 and TRBJ2-3, the complete variable domain is KAGVTQTPRYLIKTRGQQVTLSCSPISGHRSVSWYQQTPGQGLQFLFEYFSETQRNKGNFPGRFSGRQFSNSRSEMNVSTLELGDSALYLCASSSPQGDTQYFGPGTRLTVL.